Presented here are 22 T cell receptor beta chains from one specimen sequenced in a study of cytomegalovirus exposure and HLA in healthy donors. 60 Vbeta and 13 Jbeta primers were used in PCR. Only in-frame clones appear in the TCRdb table, and some are missing; sequencing was by immunoSEQ multiplex PCR. The table records 90,000 to 95,000 clones, more than 65% of them present only once. The sequenced sample was PBMCs. These receptors came from a girl aged 2 to 10 in good health and CMV-seropositive.

The chain joins TRBV28 to TRBJ2-5; D is perhaps TRBD1 (5 bases). CDR1 and CDR2 from the germline V gene are MDHEN and SYDVKM. The germline V and J ends were trimmed by 7 bases and 0 bases, with 12 bases remaining between them. The CDR3 runs to 14 residues. As DNA, the CDR3 is TGTGCCAGCACCCTCGACAGTTACCAAGAGACCCAGTACTTC. This gives the protein CASTLDSYQETQYF. The complete variable domain, with remaining parts taken from reference TRBV28 and TRBJ2-5, reads DVKVTQSSRYLVKRTGEKVFLECVQDMDHENMFWYRQDPGLGLRLIYFSYDVKMKEKGDIPEGYSVSREKKERFSLILESASTNQTSMYLCASTLDSYQETQYFGPGTRLLVL.

This CDR3 is CSVEDVPFRGRSDNEQFF. CDR3 coding DNA: TGCAGCGTTGAGGATGTCCCATTCAGGGGGCGTTCGGACAATGAGCAGTTCTTC. V and J are TRBV29-1 and TRBJ2-1; 8 bases match TRBD1. This CDR3 is 18 amino acids long. With 3 bases clipped from V and 5 bases from J, the junction kept 18 bases outside the gene matches. CDR1 and CDR2 from the germline V gene are SQVTM and ANQGSEA.

V gene TRBV6-5 combines with J gene TRBJ2-2; tentatively, D is TRBD2 (5 bases). V was cut by 0 bases and J by 5 bases, with 7 bases left in between. From germline, CDR1 is MNHEY and CDR2 SVGAGI. The CDR3 totals 14 residues. This chain's CDR3 is CASSYSWETGELFF. CDR3 DNA: TGTGCCAGCAGTTACTCCTGGGAGACCGGGGAGCTGTTTTTT.

The rearrangement links TRBV5-1 to TRBJ2-3; 8 bases are a match to TRBD2. The CDR3 has 16 residues. The junction had 9 bases not matched to a gene; V was cut back by 4 bases and J by 2 bases. The germline V gene has CDR1 SGHRS and CDR2 YFSETQ. Here the CDR3 reads CASSGGTSGVTDTQYF. The CDR3 nucleotides read TGCGCCAGCAGCGGCGGTACTAGCGGAGTCACAGATACGCAGTATTTT.

The chain carries TRBV4-1 and TRBJ2-5, with D possibly matching TRBD1 (5 bases). Per the germline V gene, CDR1 is MGHRA and CDR2 is YSYEKL. The ends were cut back, 4 bases at V and 0 bases at J, with 9 bases in the middle. This CDR3 contains 14 residues. The CDR3 here is CASSLGQNQETQYF. The CDR3 DNA is TGCGCCAGCAGCCTAGGACAAAACCAAGAGACCCAGTACTTC.

The chain is built from TRBV6-6 and TRBJ1-1; D is undetermined. Germline V gene lookup returns CDR1 MNHNY and CDR2 SVGAGI (reference sequence). Between the trimmed V and J ends, which lost 2 bases and 8 bases, there was a span of 12 bases. This CDR3 region has 13 residues. The CDR3 loop is CASSYPGQTEAFF. As DNA, the CDR3 is TGTGCCAGCAGTTACCCTGGGCAGACGGAAGCTTTCTTT.

The gene calls are TRBV5-1 and TRBJ1-2, with D possibly TRBD1 on 6 matching bases. Germline assignment: CDR1 SGHRS and CDR2 YFSETQ. The CDR3 consists of 13 residues. Deletions cut 0 bases from V and 4 bases from J, with 7 bases between. Here the CDR3 DNA reads TGCGCCAGCAGCTTGGCAGGGGTCTATGGCTACACCTTC. The encoded protein is CASSLAGVYGYTF. The full variable domain, completed using reference TRBV5-1 and TRBJ1-2, is KAGVTQTPRYLIKTRGQQVTLSCSPISGHRSVSWYQQTPGQGLQFLFEYFSETQRNKGNFPGRFSGRQFSNSRSEMNVSTLELGDSALYLCASSLAGVYGYTFGSGTRLTVV.

This clone occurred once. The CDR3 loop reads CSVGTANTEAFF. As DNA, the CDR3 is TGCAGCGTTGGAACAGCCAACACTGAAGCTTTCTTT. This chain connects TRBV29-1 to TRBJ1-1; the D is unclear. The CDR3 has 12 residues. Trimming removed 4 bases from V and 2 bases from J, with 8 bases in between. Germline loops: CDR1 SQVTM, CDR2 ANQGSEA.

The chain recombines TRBV7-9 with TRBJ2-6; D might be TRBD2 (5 bases). V lost 8 bases, J lost 1 base, and 12 bases lay in between. The CDR3 runs to 15 residues. The germline V gene encodes CDR1 SEHNR and CDR2 FQNEAQ (reference sequence). The CDR3 loop reads CASSRVRSGANVLTF. The DNA of the CDR3 is TGTGCCAGCTCGCGGGTAAGGTCTGGGGCCAACGTCCTGACTTTC. Supplemented by reference TRBV7-9 and TRBJ2-6, the full variable domain reads DTGVSQNPRHKITKRGQNVTFRCDPISEHNRLYWYRQTLGQGPEFLTYFQNEAQLEKSRLLSDRFSAERPKGSFSTLEIQRTEQGDSAMYLCASSRVRSGANVLTFGAGSRLTVL.

About this clone: Other DNA sequences of this sample code for an identical CDR3. The V call is TRBV7-3, the J call TRBJ2-2; D gene ambiguous. Germline-derived CDR1 and CDR2 are SGHTA and FQGTGA. The CDR3 consists of 12 residues. V was trimmed by 4 bases and J by 6 bases, leaving 6 bases between them. The CDR3 DNA is TGTGCCAGCAGCTCCTTCTCCGGGGAGCTGTTTTTT. Its protein product is CASSSFSGELFF. The variable domain in full, with the rest retrieved from reference TRBV7-3 and TRBJ2-2, is GAGVSQTPSNKVTEKGKYVELRCDPISGHTALYWYRQSLGQGPEFLIYFQGTGAADDSGLPNDRFFAVRPEGSVSTLKIQRTERGDSAVYLCASSSFSGELFFGEGSRLTVL.

The J gene is TRBJ2-1, the V gene TRBV28; 9 bases agree with TRBD2. The CDR3 totals 16 residues. Germline V gene data show CDR1 as MDHEN and CDR2 as SYDVKM. Unmatched junction bases numbered 11, after V lost 3 bases and J lost 8 bases. The CDR3 spells CASSLTALAGLDEQFF. CDR3 in DNA: TGTGCCAGCAGTTTGACGGCGCTAGCGGGACTGGATGAGCAGTTCTTC.

The rearrangement links TRBV7-8 to TRBJ2-3, with D maybe TRBD2 (5 bases). Trimming took 1 base from V and 3 from J, leaving 20 bases between them. CDR1 SGHVS and CDR2 FQNEAQ come from the germline V gene. The CDR3 has 18 amino acids. CDR3 in DNA: TGTGCCAGCAGCTTAGACTCGGAGGCACGTCGGGCGACAGATACGCAGTATTTT. It encodes CASSLDSEARRATDTQYF.

As DNA, the CDR3 is TGTGCCAGCAGTGAAGTGGGCGGGTCGGCCTACGAGCAGTACTTC. This gives the protein CASSEVGGSAYEQYF. The chain uses TRBV6-1 and TRBJ2-7; the D gene is possibly TRBD2 (5 bases). V lost 1 base to trimming and J lost 2 bases, with 12 bases between them. In germline, CDR1 is MNHNS, CDR2 SASEGT. The CDR3 consists of 15 residues.

This clone was counted only a few times. The rearrangement uses TRBV5-1 and TRBJ2-5, with 8 bases matching TRBD1. This CDR3 contains 14 residues. The V segment lost 4 bases and the J segment 3 bases; nucleotides outside the gene matches: 5. The germline V gene encodes CDR1 SGHRS and CDR2 YFSETQ. Here the CDR3 DNA reads TGCGCCAGCAGCCCGCGGACAGGGAAAGAGACCCAGTACTTC. Translated, it gives CASSPRTGKETQYF.

The count of this clone is one. V is TRBV7-7 and J is TRBJ1-2; weak D call: TRBD1 (5 bases). Between the trimmed V and J ends, which lost 0 bases and 8 bases, there was a span of 22 bases. The CDR3 spans 17 residues. Germline CDR1 SSHAT, CDR2 FNYEAQ (reference sequence). The CDR3, as DNA: TGTGCCAGCAGCTTAGCGTCTTCGACAGCCTCTTGGCGGGGCTACACCTTC. Its translation: CASSLASSTASWRGYTF.

J is TRBJ2-1 and V is TRBV6-6, with 10 bases identical to TRBD2. Germline-derived CDR1 and CDR2 are MNHNY and SVGAGI (reference sequence). CDR3 length: 15 residues. Trimming at V came to 2 bases and at J to 7 bases, leaving 5 bases not matched to a gene. CDR3 region: CASSYQREGWNEQFF. The CDR3 DNA follows: TGTGCCAGCAGTTACCAGCGGGAGGGTTGGAATGAGCAGTTCTTC.

The rearrangement links TRBV25-1 to TRBJ1-4; tentatively, D is TRBD1 (5 bases). With 2 bases removed from V and 7 bases from J, the gap between germline ends came to 11 bases. The CDR3 spans 14 residues. Germline lookup yields CDR1 MGHDK and CDR2 SYGVNS. Written as DNA, the CDR3 is TGTGCCAGCAGTGAACCCAGGGAGGGTGAAAAACTGTTTTTT. It encodes CASSEPREGEKLFF.

The V gene is TRBV9, the J gene TRBJ1-1, with 9 bases that match TRBD1. This CDR3 has 13 residues. With 3 bases clipped from V and 4 bases from J, the junction kept 1 base outside the gene matches. Germline V gene data show CDR1 as SGDLS and CDR2 as YYNGEE. As DNA, the CDR3 is TGTGCCAGCAGCGCGACAGGGGGCACTGAAGCTTTCTTT. It translates to CASSATGGTEAFF.

The chain joins TRBV5-5 to TRBJ1-4; the D is unclear. V lost 2 bases and J 0 bases, leaving 11 bases between the germline ends. Germline V gene sequence: CDR1 SGHKS, CDR2 YYEKEE (reference sequence). There are 16 residues in the CDR3. CDR3 in amino acids: CASSFHIPSTNEKLFF. The CDR3, as DNA: TGTGCCAGCAGCTTCCACATTCCCTCAACTAATGAAAAACTGTTTTTT.

This clone appeared once. The V and J genes are TRBV29-1 and TRBJ2-7, with unresolved D. Trimming shortened V by 7 bases and J by 3 bases, and 10 bases separated the two germline ends. Germline V gene data show CDR1 as SQVTM and CDR2 as ANQGSEA. CDR3 size: 11 residues. The CDR3 region is CSARYFYEQYF. CDR3 DNA sequence: TGCAGCGCTAGGTATTTCTACGAGCAGTACTTC.

The CDR3 DNA reads as TGCGCCAGCAGTGAGAGACAGCCAGGGGCTGGCGGCTACACCTTC. It yields the protein CASSERQPGAGGYTF. The rearrangement links TRBV10-2 to TRBJ1-2, with D possibly TRBD1 on 6 matching bases. This CDR3 spans 15 amino acids. Germline CDR1 reads WSHSY; CDR2 reads SAAADI. The ends were cut back, 2 bases at V and 8 bases at J, with 18 bases in the middle.

CDR3 bases: TGCGCCAGCTCGAGGGATACGAACACTGAAGCTTTCTTT. Encoded protein: CASSRDTNTEAFF. The chain combines TRBV10-1 with TRBJ1-1; D is ambiguous. Germline CDR1 reads WNHNN; CDR2 reads SYGVQD (reference sequence). Trimming took 8 bases from V and 1 from J, leaving 11 bases between them. The CDR3 runs to 13 residues.